This TCR beta chain was identified during a study of OX40 agonist ivuxolimab in advanced cancers. Study-level information: The drug used for patients, ivuxolimab, was an agonistic anti-OX40 (CD134) antibody.

Study results and caveats: At 0.1 to 3.0 mg/kg, CD4+ and CD8+ blood T cells expanded clonally by week 6. Antigens targeted by the expanded peripheral T cells were not determined.

As to this clone: Antigen: not known.

Clones were read by immunoSEQ multiplex PCR, and TCRdb kept only the in-frame ones, dropping some. The sample holds about 52,000 clones, approximately 83% seen once. The TCR sequence derives from an adult with an advanced solid tumor such as melanoma, head and neck, liver or kidney cancer. The starting material was CD4+ or CD8+ T cells sorted from blood, obtained in a trial of the OX40 agonist ivuxolimab.

Here the CDR3 reads CASSTQGRGDTQYF. CDR3 DNA sequence: TGTGCCAGCAGCACACAGGGTAGGGGAGATACGCAGTATTTT. The gene calls are TRBV7-2 and TRBJ2-3; D possibly corresponds to TRBD1 (6 bases). The germline V gene encodes CDR1 SGHTA and CDR2 FQGNSA. The CDR3 is 14 residues long. V lost 5 bases to trimming and J lost 5 bases, with 14 bases between them.